In its sample, the clone carrying this T cell receptor beta chain was seen a few times. As yet, its antigen is unknown. Per germline, CDR1 SNHLY and CDR2 FYNNEI. The CDR3 sequence is 15 residues long. Trimming left V 9 bases short and J 2 bases short, with 18 bases between. The sample originates from a study of T cell responses to AZD1222 COVID-19 vaccine. Study results and limitations: Spike-specific TCR breadth and depth both grew after two AZD1222 doses.

Sequencing was performed with immunoSEQ multiplex PCR; in TCRdb, only in-frame clones are kept and a portion is missing. Found here are about 39,000 clones, approximately 88% of them singletons; the top ten hold under 30%. This TCR was sampled from an adult who received the MenACWY meningococcal vaccine as a control. The sequences come from peripheral blood, collected 28 days after the second dose of the MenACWY control vaccine. The V call is TRBV2, the J call TRBJ2-3; a weak D match, TRBD2 (6 bases). The CDR3 region has the DNA TGTGCCAGGTCCGGGGCGGGACGCCCCACAGATACGCAGTATTTT. Amino acids: CARSGAGRPTDTQYF.